This T cell receptor beta chain was recovered during a study of control samples from healthy donors and cancer patients. V lost 6 bases, J lost 1 base, and 10 bases stayed unmatched. Germline V gene data show CDR1 as SNHLY and CDR2 as FYNNEI. CDR3 size: 16 residues. Measured with immunoSEQ multiplex PCR; TCRdb has only the in-frame clones, and not every one. Found here are just over 15,000 clones, over 80% of them singletons; the top ten hold roughly 12%. The receptor was isolated from a woman aged 70-85 years with colorectal cancer. The rearrangement joins TRBV2 to TRBJ2-3; TRBD2 aligns across 7 bases. Sequencing was done on a sample of PBMCs. CDR3 nucleotide sequence: TGTGCCAGCAGGGGAGCTAGCGGAGGGGGCACAGATACGCAGTATTTT. Amino acids: CASRGASGGGTDTQYF.